Given below is one T cell receptor beta chain in context. Using RNA transcripts as the source, TCR beta CDR3 regions were amplified. First-round RT-PCR targeting the TCR CDR3 was performed with the HTBI primer set. Each CDR3 protein is one row after TCRdb ran MiXCR on the multiplex PCR reads. The data show about 660,000 distinct CDR3 sequences, with roughly 46% seen just once and less than 8.5% held by the top ten. This sample was included in a study of T cells in Graves' hyperthyroidism and ophthalmopathy. Used for diagnoses were clinical symptoms, serum thyroxine and TRAb, thyroid ultrasound and orbital computed tomography. The germline V gene encodes CDR1 LNHDA and CDR2 SQIVND (reference sequence). This CDR3 is built from 14 residues. V was cut by 2 bases and J by 1 base, with 6 bases left in between.

This TCR was recovered from an adult man with Graves' disease, either hyperthyroidism or ophthalmopathy (not recorded which). The sample taken for sequencing was peripheral blood or thyroid tissue (not recorded which). The chain employs TRBV19 and TRBJ1-5; D is possibly TRBD1 (5 bases). In nucleotides, the CDR3 is TGTGCCAGTAGTATACCAGGGAGCAATCAGCCCCAGCATTTT. Translating it yields CASSIPGSNQPQHF.